The clone carrying this T cell receptor beta chain occurred many times. The data were taken from a study of spatial heterogeneity in lung cancer. In the study overall: Where they were available, follow-up PBMC samples were sequenced, at a median of about 2 years after resection.

TCR cDNA molecules each carried a unique molecular identifier. TCRdb reanalysed the 5' RACE reads using MiXCR and keeps one entry per CDR3 protein. Found here are approximately 17,000 distinct CDR3 sequences, 19% of them singletons; the top ten hold around 6%. Time point specified: blood at routine non-recurrence follow-up after resection. TCRs were sequenced from unsorted whole RNA of tumor, nontumor lung or PBMC. Trimming removed 5 bases from V and 1 base from J, with 13 bases in between. This CDR3 comprises 15 residues. Germline-derived CDR1 and CDR2 are WNHNN and SYGVQD (reference sequence). The material was PBMCs, obtained at follow-up. This receptor was identified in a male donor with early-stage non-small cell lung cancer. The V gene is TRBV10-1, the J gene TRBJ2-3; tentatively, D is TRBD2 (5 bases). CDR3 bases: TGCGCCAGCAGTCTTGGGAGACGAGGCACAGATACGCAGTATTTT. Protein: CASSLGRRGTDTQYF.